A selection of T cell receptor beta chains follows, all from one sample in a study of a mutant IDH1 vaccine in newly diagnosed glioma. This table comes from immunoSEQ multiplex PCR, and its TCRdb copy is limited to in-frame clones, with some not included. This sample has tens of thousands of clones, with approximately 80% found just once. Their recognized antigens are unknown. The sequenced sample was PBMCs, obtained from a glioma patient whose treatment included an IDH1 peptide vaccine. The receptors come from a man younger than 35 with glioma. Both conserved end residues are part of each CDR3. The order of the fields is clone size, V gene, J gene, CDR3 length, CDR3 protein. Part of the rows lack a size; the others show once, few, many or a class for expanded clones.

clone size: .; V gene: TRBV7-8; J gene: TRBJ2-2; CDR3 length: 18; CDR3 protein: CASSYSGLAGGDTGELFF
clone size: .; V gene: TRBV4-1; J gene: TRBJ1-4; CDR3 length: 18; CDR3 protein: CASSHPLGGVATNEKLFF
clone size: .; V gene: TRBV5-4; J gene: TRBJ2-2; CDR3 length: 16; CDR3 protein: CASSMDRPLSPGELFF
clone size: .; V gene: TRBV7-7; J gene: TRBJ2-3; CDR3 length: 15; CDR3 protein: CASSLIGGSTDTQYF
clone size: once; V gene: TRBV28; J gene: TRBJ1-1; CDR3 length: 14; CDR3 protein: CASSLITPGTEAFF
clone size: .; V gene: TRBV7-9; J gene: TRBJ2-1; CDR3 length: 15; CDR3 protein: CASSPWDPWGNEQFF
clone size: .; V gene: TRBV5-1; J gene: TRBJ2-7; CDR3 length: 12; CDR3 protein: CASSRDRGEQYF
clone size: .; V gene: TRBV2; J gene: TRBJ2-2; CDR3 length: 18; CDR3 protein: CASSDLGLAGVATGELFF
clone size: .; V gene: TRBV5-4; J gene: TRBJ2-1; CDR3 length: 16; CDR3 protein: CASSRKTDTHKDEQFF
clone size: .; V gene: TRBV4-1; J gene: TRBJ1-4; CDR3 length: 15; CDR3 protein: CASSQEGQGRKKLFF
clone size: .; V gene: TRBV28; J gene: TRBJ1-1; CDR3 length: 16; CDR3 protein: CASSSPRVLRSSEAFF
clone size: .; V gene: TRBV19; J gene: TRBJ2-7; CDR3 length: 12; CDR3 protein: CASSGTGTEQYF
clone size: .; V gene: TRBV19; J gene: TRBJ2-2; CDR3 length: 13; CDR3 protein: CASSIGASGELFF
clone size: .; V gene: TRBV6-6; J gene: TRBJ1-3; CDR3 length: 14; CDR3 protein: CASSRAGSGNTIYF
clone size: few; V gene: TRBV30; J gene: TRBJ1-1; CDR3 length: 14; CDR3 protein: CAWSVDRGFPQAFF
clone size: .; V gene: TRBV4-1; J gene: TRBJ2-7; CDR3 length: 13; CDR3 protein: CASSHSGSHEQYF
clone size: .; V gene: TRBV7-7; J gene: TRBJ2-7; CDR3 length: 13; CDR3 protein: CASSHGTAYEQYF
clone size: .; V gene: TRBV28; J gene: TRBJ1-2; CDR3 length: 16; CDR3 protein: CASSFGASRGGYGYTF
clone size: once; V gene: TRBV5-4; J gene: TRBJ1-1; CDR3 length: 14; CDR3 protein: CASSWPGTGSGAFF
clone size: .; V gene: TRBV7-9; J gene: TRBJ1-1; CDR3 length: 12; CDR3 protein: CASSPAREEAFF
clone size: .; V gene: TRBV28; J gene: TRBJ1-5; CDR3 length: 16; CDR3 protein: CASSFPGGQGGRPQHF
clone size: .; V gene: TRBV4-3; J gene: TRBJ2-2; CDR3 length: 14; CDR3 protein: CASRLDRDTGELFF
clone size: once; V gene: TRBV7-9; J gene: TRBJ1-1; CDR3 length: 15; CDR3 protein: CASSSPKELNTEAFF
clone size: .; V gene: TRBV6-5; J gene: TRBJ2-3; CDR3 length: 13; CDR3 protein: CASSYRGTDTQYF
clone size: .; V gene: TRBV5-4; J gene: TRBJ2-6; CDR3 length: 17; CDR3 protein: CASSFWTGSSGANVLTF
clone size: few; V gene: TRBV29-1; J gene: TRBJ1-5; CDR3 length: 12; CDR3 protein: CSVKTGTQPQHF
clone size: .; V gene: TRBV13; J gene: TRBJ2-5; CDR3 length: 14; CDR3 protein: CASSFRQEQETQYF
clone size: .; V gene: TRBV2; J gene: TRBJ2-1; CDR3 length: 14; CDR3 protein: CASTPSPGGIEQFF
clone size: .; V gene: TRBV14; J gene: TRBJ2-7; CDR3 length: 13; CDR3 protein: CASSHGQGDEQYF
clone size: once; V gene: TRBV2; J gene: TRBJ2-6; CDR3 length: 16; CDR3 protein: CASLPGQGAGANVLTF
clone size: .; V gene: TRBV11-2; J gene: TRBJ2-7; CDR3 length: 13; CDR3 protein: CASSSSREHEQYF
clone size: .; V gene: TRBV4-1; J gene: TRBJ1-5; CDR3 length: 16; CDR3 protein: CASSQDGKYSNQPQHF